The 20 T cell receptor beta chains below all came from one sample that was sequenced in a study of CD8+ T cells in alopecia areata. cDNA prepared by RNA extraction and subsequent reverse transcription served as the template for sequencing. Method: immunoSEQ multiplex PCR; TCRdb's copy keeps in-frame clones and lacks some. The sample lists under 250,000 clones, about 56% occurring once. Sequencing was carried out using CD8+ T cells sorted from blood. These receptors originate from a human donor in good health.

V and J are TRBV25-1 and TRBJ2-3, with 11 nucleotides matching TRBD2. Germline CDR1 and CDR2: MGHDK and SYGVNS. The CDR3 runs to 16 residues. The trim removed 4 bases at V and 4 bases at J, leaving 7 bases unmatched. In nucleotides, the CDR3 is TGTGCCAGCAGTGCCCGGGGTAGCGGGGGGGCAGATACGCAGTATTTT. It codes for CASSARGSGGADTQYF.

This chain connects TRBV7-9 to TRBJ2-5; D is undetermined. The CDR3 extends over 12 amino acids. Germline V gene lookup returns CDR1 SEHNR and CDR2 FQNEAQ (reference sequence). The V end lost 2 bases, the J end lost 5 bases, and 6 bases lay between the germline ends. CDR3 sequence (DNA): TGTGCCAGCAGCTTAATGGGGGAGACCCAGTACTTC. The encoded protein is CASSLMGETQYF.

This clone turned up a few times. The V call is TRBV5-1, the J call TRBJ2-5, with 7 bases fitting TRBD2. The CDR3 sequence is 13 residues long. Germline CDR1 SGHRS, CDR2 YFSETQ. The trim removed 6 bases at V and 5 bases at J, leaving 7 bases unmatched. The CDR3 DNA reads TGCGCCAGCACCCCGGACGGGAGGGAGACCCAGTACTTC. Translation gives CASTPDGRETQYF. Full variable domain (rest looked up from reference TRBV5-1 and TRBJ2-5): KAGVTQTPRYLIKTRGQQVTLSCSPISGHRSVSWYQQTPGQGLQFLFEYFSETQRNKGNFPGRFSGRQFSNSRSEMNVSTLELGDSALYLCASTPDGRETQYFGPGTRLLVL.

The chain combines TRBV2 with TRBJ2-1; D possibly corresponds to TRBD2 (5 bases). This CDR3 is built from 13 residues. Germline V CDR1 and CDR2: SNHLY, FYNNEI. Trimming took off 5 bases at V and 1 base at J, with 6 bases between the two ends. The CDR3 protein is CASSRESYNEQFF. The CDR3 coding sequence is TGTGCCAGCAGTCGGGAATCCTACAATGAGCAGTTCTTC.

The chain joins TRBV4-1 to TRBJ1-2, with no clear D. Looked up from germline, CDR1 is MGHRA and CDR2 is YSYEKL. V was clipped by 3 bases and J by 8 bases, with 10 bases between them. The CDR3 consists of 12 residues. This CDR3 reads CASSHQRAGYTF. CDR3 DNA: TGCGCCAGCAGCCACCAGAGGGCCGGCTACACCTTC.

This clone was counted a single time. V and J are TRBV29-1 and TRBJ2-7, with D tentatively TRBD1 (6 bases). CDR1 is SQVTM, CDR2 ANQGSEA, per germline. This CDR3 spans 13 amino acids. V lost 6 bases to trimming and J lost 3 bases, with 15 bases between them. The CDR3 DNA sequence: TGCAGCGTAACAGGGAAAAGTCTCTACGAGCAGTACTTC. Protein product: CSVTGKSLYEQYF.

This clone was seen a few times. The chain uses TRBV7-8 and TRBJ2-1; weak D call: TRBD1 (5 bases). The CDR3 extends over 11 amino acids. Per germline, CDR1 SGHVS and CDR2 FQNEAQ. Trimming removed 9 bases from V and 5 bases from J, with 8 bases in between. The CDR3 loop is CASIQDNEQFF. CDR3 DNA sequence: TGTGCCAGTATACAGGACAATGAGCAGTTCTTC.

This clone appeared a single time. V and J are TRBV29-1 and TRBJ1-1; tentative D call: TRBD1 (5 bases). The CDR3 is 12 residues long. V was pared by 2 bases and J by 7 bases, with 11 bases between. Germline CDR1 SQVTM, CDR2 ANQGSEA. Here the CDR3 DNA reads TGCAGCGTTGAATCCGGGGGTAGTGAAGCTTTCTTT. Its protein product is CSVESGGSEAFF. Supplemented by reference TRBV29-1 and TRBJ1-1, the full variable domain reads SAVISQKPSRDICQRGTSLTIQCQVDSQVTMMFWYRQQPGQSLTLIATANQGSEATYESGFVIDKFPISRPNLTFSTLTVSNMSPEDSSIYLCSVESGGSEAFFGQGTRLTVV.

Concerning this clone: The germline gene is not matched at one end of the junction; a read error may be the cause. The chain is built from TRBV7-8 and TRBJ1-1; possibly TRBD1 for D (6 bases). CDR1 SGHVS and CDR2 FQNEAQ come from the germline V gene. This CDR3 has 13 amino acids. This CDR3 reads CASHGGVNTEAFF. Written as DNA, the CDR3 is TGTGCCAGCCACGGGGGCGTGAATACTGAAGCTTTCTTT.

The gene calls are TRBV29-1 and TRBJ2-1, with D possibly matching TRBD2 (5 bases). Germline V gene sequence: CDR1 SQVTM, CDR2 ANQGSEA. Trimming stripped 5 bases from V and 5 bases from J, with 10 bases between. The CDR3 has 12 amino acids. CDR3 in amino acids: CSVPPGNNEQFF. For the CDR3, the DNA is TGCAGCGTTCCGCCGGGGAACAATGAGCAGTTCTTC.

The rearrangement links TRBV7-2 to TRBJ1-1; D unclear. Between the trimmed V and J ends, which lost 5 bases and 1 base, there was a span of 5 bases. The CDR3 loop spans 12 amino acids. Germline V lookup: CDR1 SGHTA, CDR2 FQGNSA. The CDR3 coding sequence is TGTGCCAGCAGCCCAGAGAACACTGAAGCTTTCTTT. It is translated as CASSPENTEAFF.

This chain joins TRBV18 and TRBJ2-7; D call uncertain. The germline V gene has CDR1 KGHSH and CDR2 LQKENI. CDR3 length equals 15 residues. V was clipped by 6 bases and J by 3 bases, with 18 bases between them. In nucleotides, the CDR3 is TGTGCCAGCTCCCGCCTTCCCGGGTCTGTCTACGAGCAGTACTTC. Residues: CASSRLPGSVYEQYF.

The rearrangement uses TRBV9 and TRBJ1-6; D gene uncertain. V shed 4 bases and J shed 10 bases, with 9 bases lying between them. The CDR3 consists of 12 residues. Germline V gene data show CDR1 as SGDLS and CDR2 as YYNGEE. This CDR3 reads CASSLGPSPLHF. CDR3 nucleotides: TGTGCCAGCAGCCTTGGACCGTCACCCCTCCACTTT.

The chain recombines TRBV29-1 with TRBJ2-3; D is possibly TRBD1 or TRBD2 (5 bases each). V lost 7 bases and J 0 bases, leaving 17 bases between the germline ends. CDR3 length: 15 amino acids. Germline CDR1 is SQVTM and CDR2 is ANQGSEA. CDR3 DNA: TGCAGCGCTTCCCGGGACCCGGTTAGCACAGATACGCAGTATTTT. This encodes CSASRDPVSTDTQYF.

Regarding this clone: One junction end disagrees with the germline gene, perhaps due to a read error. CDR3 loop: CASSLGAGDTQYF. CDR3 nucleotide sequence: TGTGCCAGCAGTTTGGGAGCTGGAGATACGCAGTATTTT. The rearrangement uses TRBV5-6 and TRBJ2-3, with TRBD2 as a possible D gene (5 bases). CDR3 length equals 13 residues. Germline V gene lookup returns CDR1 SGHDT and CDR2 YYEEEE.

The chain carries TRBV7-3 and TRBJ1-5; D is undetermined. Germline CDR1 is SGHTA and CDR2 is FQGTGA. Between the trimmed V and J ends, which lost 1 base and 2 bases, there was a span of 21 bases. There are 19 residues in the CDR3. CDR3 DNA sequence: TGTGCCAGCAGCTTAAGGGCCAGGTTTTGGGTTTGGGGCAATCAGCCCCAGCATTTT. It is translated as CASSLRARFWVWGNQPQHF.

This clone turned up a few times. V usage is TRBV5-4 and J usage is TRBJ2-1; D possibly corresponds to TRBD1 (6 bases). The CDR3 runs 14 residues. The germline V gene encodes CDR1 SGHNT and CDR2 YYREEE (reference sequence). With 2 bases removed from V and 8 bases from J, the gap between germline ends came to 14 bases. DNA of the CDR3: TGTGCCAGCAGCTTTGAGGGACATACCGATGAGCAGTTCTTC. Translated, it gives CASSFEGHTDEQFF.

V and J are TRBV29-1 and TRBJ2-1, with TRBD2 matching over 12 bases. The germline V gene has CDR1 SQVTM and CDR2 ANQGSEA. This CDR3 spans 14 amino acids. Unmatched junction bases numbered 8, after V lost 7 bases and J lost 7 bases. CDR3 amino acids: CSALLAGGFNEQFF. The CDR3 bases are TGCAGCGCCCTACTAGCGGGGGGATTTAATGAGCAGTTCTTC.

A few counts support this clone. The V call is TRBV7-9, the J call TRBJ2-6; D perhaps matches TRBD1 (6 bases). Germline CDR1 reads SEHNR; CDR2 reads FQNEAQ (reference sequence). The CDR3 runs 16 residues. The germline V and J ends were trimmed by 3 bases and 2 bases, with 11 bases remaining between them. The CDR3 sequence: CASSFTGTTGANVLTF. Written as DNA, the CDR3 is TGTGCCAGCAGCTTTACCGGGACAACTGGGGCCAACGTCCTGACTTTC.

The gene calls are TRBV9 and TRBJ1-2; D is possibly TRBD1 (5 bases). CDR3 length: 15 amino acids. Trimming pared 0 bases from V and 8 bases from J, leaving 17 bases between. The V gene's germline CDR1 is SGDLS and CDR2 YYNGEE. The DNA of the CDR3 is TGTGCCAGCAGCGTAGGAGGGGAGCCTTTATTGGGCTACACCTTC. Its translation is CASSVGGEPLLGYTF.